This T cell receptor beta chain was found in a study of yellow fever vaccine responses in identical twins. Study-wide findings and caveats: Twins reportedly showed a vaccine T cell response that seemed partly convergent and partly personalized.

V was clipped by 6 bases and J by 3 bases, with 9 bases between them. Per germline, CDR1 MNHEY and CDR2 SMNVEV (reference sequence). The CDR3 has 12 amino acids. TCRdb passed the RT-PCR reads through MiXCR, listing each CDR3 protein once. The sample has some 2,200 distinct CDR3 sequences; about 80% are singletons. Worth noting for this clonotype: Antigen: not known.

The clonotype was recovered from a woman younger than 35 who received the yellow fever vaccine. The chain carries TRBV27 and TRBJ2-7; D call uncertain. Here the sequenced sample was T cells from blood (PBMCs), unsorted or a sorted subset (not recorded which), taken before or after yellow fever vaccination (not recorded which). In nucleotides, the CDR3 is TGTGCCAGCAGCCTGGACGGCTACGAGCAGTACTTC. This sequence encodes CASSLDGYEQYF.